These 16 T cell receptor beta chains were all obtained from the same sample, sequenced in a study of T cells in Graves' hyperthyroidism and ophthalmopathy. Amplification of TCR beta CDR3 regions used RNA as the template. The study used the HTBI primer set for a first-round RT-PCR of the TCR CDR3. MiXCR, applied by TCRdb to the multiplex PCR reads, yields one record per CDR3 protein. This table has fewer than 600,000 distinct CDR3 sequences, approximately 14% appearing once. Sequencing was carried out using blood. All receptors derive from a woman in her thirties or forties with Graves' hyperthyroidism.

Points on this clonotype: A clone one base away is much larger, so this may be a read error. V usage is TRBV27 and J usage is TRBJ2-5; D unclear. CDR3 length: 13 residues. Per germline, CDR1 MNHEY and CDR2 SMNVEV (reference sequence). Trimming took 4 bases from V and 0 from J, leaving 6 bases between them. CDR3 amino acids: CASSWQHQETQYF. CDR3 sequence (DNA): TGTGCCAGCAGTTGGCAGCACCAAGAGACCCAGTACTTC.

The gene calls are TRBV29-1 and TRBJ2-7; TRBD1 matches at 7 bases. The germline CDR1 and CDR2 sequences are SQVTM and ANQGSEA. The ends lost 4 bases at V and 3 bases at J; junction bases unmatched: 6. The CDR3 spans 13 residues. This CDR3 is CSVVPRQGYEQYF. The CDR3 nucleotides read TGCAGCGTTGTTCCAAGACAGGGCTACGAGCAGTACTTC.

CDR3 region: CASSPDSSFPDTQYF. Here the CDR3 DNA reads TGCGCCAGCAGCCCGGACTCCAGCTTTCCAGATACGCAGTATTTT. The chain combines TRBV5-1 with TRBJ2-3; TRBD2 is a possible D gene (5 bases). The CDR3 loop spans 15 amino acids. V gave up 4 bases and J gave up 4 bases, with 16 bases separating them. The germline V gene encodes CDR1 SGHRS and CDR2 YFSETQ.

In this sample, this clonotype turned up a few times. The chain couples TRBV7-9 to TRBJ1-1, with a tentative D call TRBD1 (6 bases). Trimming took 5 bases from V and 5 from J, leaving 18 bases between them. Germline V gene data show CDR1 as SEHNR and CDR2 as FQNEAQ (reference sequence). The CDR3 runs to 15 residues. CDR3 sequence reads: CASSHQGHQGTEAFF. CDR3 bases: TGTGCCAGCAGCCACCAGGGACACCAGGGAACTGAAGCTTTCTTT.

This clonotype came up a few times. The CDR3: CASSLAVLGRPETQYF. CDR3 nucleotides: TGCGCCAGCAGCTTGGCGGTCCTTGGCAGGCCGGAGACCCAGTACTTC. The chain uses TRBV5-1 and TRBJ2-5, with D uncertain. Germline assignment: CDR1 SGHRS and CDR2 YFSETQ. This CDR3 is 16 amino acids long. The V end lost 0 bases, the J end lost 5 bases, and 17 bases lay between the germline ends.

The chain is built from TRBV5-6 and TRBJ2-1, with 7 bases aligning to TRBD2. Germline CDR1 is SGHDT and CDR2 is YYEEEE. V gave up 4 bases and J gave up 0 bases; unmatched junction bases: 4. The length of the CDR3 is 15 residues. CDR3 in DNA: TGTGCCAGCAGCCCCTGGGGGGGCTCCTACAATGAGCAGTTCTTC. The encoded protein is CASSPWGGSYNEQFF.

This clonotype occurred many times. The chain is built from TRBV11-3 and TRBJ2-1; no definite D call. The CDR3 loop spans 12 amino acids. Deletions cut 10 bases from V and 9 bases from J, with 16 bases between. Germline V gene data show CDR1 as SGHNT and CDR2 as YENEEA. The CDR3 DNA reads as TGTGCCACTACAAGCGCTAACGGTGAGCAGTTCTTC. Protein: CATTSANGEQFF.

This clonotype appeared a few times. The chain uses TRBV6-2 or TRBV6-3 and TRBJ2-3; no clear D. The V gene lost 0 bases and the J gene lost 8 bases, with 9 bases spanning the gap. The germline CDR1 and CDR2 sequences are MNHEY and SVGEGT. The CDR3 covers 13 residues. For the CDR3, the DNA is TGTGCCAGCAGTTACTCGGAATCAGGTACGCAGTATTTT. This sequence encodes CASSYSESGTQYF.

The rearrangement joins TRBV3-1 to TRBJ2-7; 7 nucleotides line up with TRBD1. This CDR3 spans 14 amino acids. The germline V gene has CDR1 LGHDT and CDR2 YNNKEL (reference sequence). Trimming at V came to 5 bases and at J to 6 bases, leaving 10 bases not matched to a gene. The CDR3 is CASSKQGFPSEQYF. The CDR3 coding sequence is TGTGCCAGCAGCAAACAGGGGTTTCCGTCCGAGCAGTACTTC.

This clonotype turned up a few times. This may arise from a read error, as a much more abundant clone is one base away. The V call is TRBV27, the J call TRBJ1-2; TRBD1 matches at 7 bases. Germline V lookup: CDR1 MNHEY, CDR2 SMNVEV (reference sequence). The CDR3 runs 15 residues. The chain's CDR3 is CAGSFLGGADYGYTF. The DNA of the CDR3 is TGTGCCGGCAGTTTCCTAGGGGGCGCAGACTATGGCTACACCTTC.

The V gene is TRBV19, the J gene TRBJ2-3; TRBD1 matches at 9 bases. Per germline, CDR1 LNHDA and CDR2 SQIVND (reference sequence). V dropped 6 bases and J dropped 0; count of bases not matched to a gene: 4. The length of the CDR3 is 15 residues. The DNA of the CDR3 is TGTGCCAGTAGACAGGGGGCGACCAGCACAGATACGCAGTATTTT. Translated, it gives CASRQGATSTDTQYF. The whole variable domain, remainder taken from reference TRBV19 and TRBJ2-3, is DGGITQSPKYLFRKEGQNVTLSCEQNLNHDAMYWYRQDPGQGLRLIYYSQIVNDFQKGDIAEGYSVSREKKESFPLTVTSAQKNPTAFYLCASRQGATSTDTQYFGPGTRLTVL.

This clonotype appeared a few times. The chain has TRBV20-1 and TRBJ1-3, with unresolved D. Germline V gives CDR1 DFQATT, CDR2 SNEGSKA (reference sequence). CDR3 length equals 13 residues. Trimming pared 6 bases from V and 0 bases from J, leaving 9 bases between. CDR3 sequence (DNA): TGCAGTGCGGTGCAGAACTCTGGAAACACCATATATTTT. Protein: CSAVQNSGNTIYF.

The chain couples TRBV3-1 to TRBJ2-1, with a tentative D call TRBD2 (6 bases). Trimming pared 0 bases from V and 4 bases from J, leaving 10 bases between. CDR1 and CDR2 (germline): LGHDT, YNNKEL (reference sequence). There are 15 residues in the CDR3. The CDR3 nucleotides read TGTGCCAGCAGCCAAGAGCCGGGAGATTACAATGAGCAGTTCTTC. It codes for CASSQEPGDYNEQFF.

This clonotype came up many times. The V gene is TRBV30, the J gene TRBJ2-1, with 8 bases that match TRBD2. Germline values: CDR1 GTSNPN, CDR2 SVGIG (reference sequence). This CDR3 has 16 amino acids. The V segment lost 3 bases and the J segment 2 bases; nucleotides outside the gene matches: 9. In nucleotides, the CDR3 is TGTGCCTGGAGCCTGAGCCCGGGACTAGCCTACAATGAGCAGTTCTTC. Amino acids: CAWSLSPGLAYNEQFF.

Only a few counts were recorded for this clonotype. This rearrangement joins TRBV7-3 to TRBJ2-3; 10 bases line up with TRBD2. V shed 1 base and J 1 base; nucleotides not matched to a gene: 8. Germline lookup yields CDR1 SGHTA and CDR2 FQGTGA. This CDR3 is 18 amino acids long. The CDR3 loop reads CASSLMSGRARGTDTQYF. The DNA of the CDR3 is TGTGCCAGCAGCTTAATGAGCGGGAGGGCCCGTGGCACAGATACGCAGTATTTT.

This clonotype was recorded a few times. The chain couples TRBV10-3 to TRBJ1-1, with 8 positions matching TRBD1. V shed 0 bases, J shed 4 bases, and the junction held 1 base outside the gene matches. There are 14 residues in the CDR3. CDR1 ENHRY and CDR2 SYGVKD come from the germline V gene. This chain's CDR3 is CAISESDRATEAFF. CDR3 bases: TGTGCCATCAGTGAGTCGGACAGGGCCACTGAAGCTTTCTTT.